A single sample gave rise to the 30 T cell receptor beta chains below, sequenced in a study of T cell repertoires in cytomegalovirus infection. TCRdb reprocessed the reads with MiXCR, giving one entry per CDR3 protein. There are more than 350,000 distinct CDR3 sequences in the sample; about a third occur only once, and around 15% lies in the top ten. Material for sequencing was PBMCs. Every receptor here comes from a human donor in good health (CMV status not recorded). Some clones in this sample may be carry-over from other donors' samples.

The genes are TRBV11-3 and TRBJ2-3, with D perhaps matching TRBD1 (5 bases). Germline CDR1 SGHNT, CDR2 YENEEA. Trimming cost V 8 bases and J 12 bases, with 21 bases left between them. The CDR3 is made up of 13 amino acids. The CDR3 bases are TGTGCCAGCGGGAAAGGAGAGGCAGGGCTTCAGTATTTT. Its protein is CASGKGEAGLQYF.

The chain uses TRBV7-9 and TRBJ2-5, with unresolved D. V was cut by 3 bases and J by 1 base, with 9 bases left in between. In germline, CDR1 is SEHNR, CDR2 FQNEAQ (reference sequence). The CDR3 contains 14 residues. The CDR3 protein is CASSFVGPQETQYF. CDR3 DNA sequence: TGTGCCAGCAGCTTCGTTGGGCCCCAAGAGACCCAGTACTTC.

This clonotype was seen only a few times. The CDR3 DNA follows: TGTGCCAGCAGCCTAGAGGGACCATCGAGGGAGACCCAGTACTTC. Translation: CASSLEGPSRETQYF. V usage is TRBV7-6 and J usage is TRBJ2-5; D may correspond to TRBD1 or TRBD2 (5 bases each). Germline CDR1 and CDR2: SGHVS and FNYEAQ. This CDR3 is built from 15 residues. V was clipped by 5 bases and J by 5 bases, with 18 bases between them.

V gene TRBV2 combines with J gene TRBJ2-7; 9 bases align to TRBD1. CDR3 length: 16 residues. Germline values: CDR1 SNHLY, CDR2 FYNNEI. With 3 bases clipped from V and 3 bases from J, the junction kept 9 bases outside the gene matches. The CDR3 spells CASSEVRTGGYYEQYF. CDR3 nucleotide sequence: TGTGCCAGCAGTGAGGTCCGTACAGGGGGCTACTACGAGCAGTACTTC.

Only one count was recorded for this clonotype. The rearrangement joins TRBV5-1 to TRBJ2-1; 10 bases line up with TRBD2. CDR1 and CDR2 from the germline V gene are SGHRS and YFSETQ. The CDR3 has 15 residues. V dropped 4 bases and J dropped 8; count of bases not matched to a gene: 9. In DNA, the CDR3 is TGCGCCAGCAGCGTCATAGCGGGGGGCGTAGATGAGCAGTTCTTC. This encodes CASSVIAGGVDEQFF.

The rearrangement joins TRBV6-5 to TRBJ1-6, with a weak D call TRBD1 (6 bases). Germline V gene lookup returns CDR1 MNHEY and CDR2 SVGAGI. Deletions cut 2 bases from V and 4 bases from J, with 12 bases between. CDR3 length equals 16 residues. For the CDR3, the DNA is TGTGCCAGCAGTTACGGGGGGGCGAGATATAATTCACCCCTCCACTTT. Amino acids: CASSYGGARYNSPLHF.

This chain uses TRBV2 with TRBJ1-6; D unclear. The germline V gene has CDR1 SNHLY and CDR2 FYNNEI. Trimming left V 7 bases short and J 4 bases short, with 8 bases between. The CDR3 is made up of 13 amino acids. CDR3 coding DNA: TGTGCCAGCAAGGCTGATTATAATTCACCCCTCCACTTT. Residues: CASKADYNSPLHF.

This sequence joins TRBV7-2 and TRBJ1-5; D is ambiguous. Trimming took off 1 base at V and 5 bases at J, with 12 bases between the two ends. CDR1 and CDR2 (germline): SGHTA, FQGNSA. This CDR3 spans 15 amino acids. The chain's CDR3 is CASSLDAGKYQPQHF. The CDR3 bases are TGTGCCAGCAGCTTAGATGCGGGGAAATATCAGCCCCAGCATTTT.

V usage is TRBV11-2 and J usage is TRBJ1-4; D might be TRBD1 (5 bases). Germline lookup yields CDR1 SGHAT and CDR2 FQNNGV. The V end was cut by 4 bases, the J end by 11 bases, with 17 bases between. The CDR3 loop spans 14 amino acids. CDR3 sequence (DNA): TGTGCCAGCAGCTCAGCTAGCGGGGAGGGGAAACTGTTTTTT. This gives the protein CASSSASGEGKLFF. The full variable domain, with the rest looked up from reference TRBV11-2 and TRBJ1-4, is EAGVAQSPRYKIIEKRQSVAFWCNPISGHATLYWYQQILGQGPKLLIQFQNNGVVDDSQLPKDRFSAERLKGVDSTLKIQPAKLEDSAVYLCASSSASGEGKLFFGSGTQLSVL.

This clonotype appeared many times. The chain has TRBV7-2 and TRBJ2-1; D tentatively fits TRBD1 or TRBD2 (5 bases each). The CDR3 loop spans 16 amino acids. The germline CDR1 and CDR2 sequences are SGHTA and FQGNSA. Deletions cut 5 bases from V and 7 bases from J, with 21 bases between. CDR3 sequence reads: CASSTQIGTSLNEQFF. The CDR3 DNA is TGTGCCAGCAGCACGCAGATTGGGACCTCGCTGAATGAGCAGTTCTTC.

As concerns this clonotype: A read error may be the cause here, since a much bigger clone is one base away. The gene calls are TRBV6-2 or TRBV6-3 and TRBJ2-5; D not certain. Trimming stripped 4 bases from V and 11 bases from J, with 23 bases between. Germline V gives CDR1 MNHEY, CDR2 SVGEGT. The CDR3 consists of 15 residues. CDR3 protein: CASSSAPRPNNEQYF. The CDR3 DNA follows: TGTGCCAGCAGTTCAGCCCCCCGACCCAACAATGAGCAGTACTTC.

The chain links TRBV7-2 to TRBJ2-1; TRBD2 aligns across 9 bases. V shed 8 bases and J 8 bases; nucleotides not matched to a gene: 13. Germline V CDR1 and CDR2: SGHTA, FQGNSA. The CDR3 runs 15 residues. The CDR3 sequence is CASGLRRGGGDEQFF. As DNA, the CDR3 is TGTGCCAGCGGACTTCGGCGGGGGGGCGGGGATGAGCAGTTCTTC.

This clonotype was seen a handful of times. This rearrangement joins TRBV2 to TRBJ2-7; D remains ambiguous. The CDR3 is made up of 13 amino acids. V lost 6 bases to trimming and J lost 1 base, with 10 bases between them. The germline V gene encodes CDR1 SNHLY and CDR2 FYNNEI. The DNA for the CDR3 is TGTGCCAGCAGCGTCGATGGGTCCTACGAGCAGTACTTC. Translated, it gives CASSVDGSYEQYF.

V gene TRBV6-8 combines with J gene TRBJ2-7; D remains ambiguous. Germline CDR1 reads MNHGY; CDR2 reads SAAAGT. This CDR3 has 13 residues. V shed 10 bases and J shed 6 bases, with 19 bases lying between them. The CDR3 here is CATGSGDSFEQYF. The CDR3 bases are TGTGCCACCGGGTCTGGAGATAGCTTCGAGCAGTACTTC.

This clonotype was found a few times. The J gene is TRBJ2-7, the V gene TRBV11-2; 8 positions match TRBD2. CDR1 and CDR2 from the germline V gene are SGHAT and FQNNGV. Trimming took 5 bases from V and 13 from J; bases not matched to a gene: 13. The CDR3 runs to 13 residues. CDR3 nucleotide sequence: TGTGCCAGCAGCCCAATCCTAGCGGGCGACAACTACTTC. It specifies CASSPILAGDNYF.

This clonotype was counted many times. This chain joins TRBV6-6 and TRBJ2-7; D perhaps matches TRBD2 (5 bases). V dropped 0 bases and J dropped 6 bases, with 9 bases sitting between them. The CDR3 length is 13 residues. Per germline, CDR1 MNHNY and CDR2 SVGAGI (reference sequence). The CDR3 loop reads CASSYSGLIEQYF. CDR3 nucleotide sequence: TGTGCCAGCAGTTACTCCGGACTCATCGAGCAGTACTTC.

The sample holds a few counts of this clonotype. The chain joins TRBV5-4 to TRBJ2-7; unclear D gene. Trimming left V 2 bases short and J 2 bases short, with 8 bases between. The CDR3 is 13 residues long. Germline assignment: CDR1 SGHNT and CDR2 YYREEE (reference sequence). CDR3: CASSFGRTYEQYF. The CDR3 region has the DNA TGTGCCAGCAGCTTCGGCAGAACCTACGAGCAGTACTTC. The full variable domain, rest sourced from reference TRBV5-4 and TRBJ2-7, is ETGVTQSPTHLIKTRGQQVTLRCSSQSGHNTVSWYQQALGQGPQFIFQYYREEENGRGNFPPRFSGLQFPNYSSELNVNALELDDSALYLCASSFGRTYEQYFGPGTRLTVT.

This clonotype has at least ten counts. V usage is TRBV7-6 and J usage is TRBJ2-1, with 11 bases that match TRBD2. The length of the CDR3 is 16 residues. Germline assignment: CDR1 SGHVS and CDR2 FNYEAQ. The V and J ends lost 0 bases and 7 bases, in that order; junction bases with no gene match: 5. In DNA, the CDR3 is TGTGCCAGCAGCTTAGCGGGACTAGCGGATTTGAATGAGCAGTTCTTC. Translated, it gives CASSLAGLADLNEQFF.

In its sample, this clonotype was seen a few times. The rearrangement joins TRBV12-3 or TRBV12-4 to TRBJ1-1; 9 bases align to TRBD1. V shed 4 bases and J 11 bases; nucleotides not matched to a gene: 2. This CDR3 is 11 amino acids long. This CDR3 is CASSYRGQAFF. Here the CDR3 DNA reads TGTGCCAGCAGTTACAGGGGGCAGGCTTTCTTT.

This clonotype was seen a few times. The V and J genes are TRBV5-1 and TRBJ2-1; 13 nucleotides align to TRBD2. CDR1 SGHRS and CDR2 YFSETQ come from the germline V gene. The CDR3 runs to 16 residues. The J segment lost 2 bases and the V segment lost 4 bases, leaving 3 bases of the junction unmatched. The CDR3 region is CASSLGLAGPYNEQFF. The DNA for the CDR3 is TGCGCCAGCAGCCTGGGACTAGCGGGGCCCTACAATGAGCAGTTCTTC.

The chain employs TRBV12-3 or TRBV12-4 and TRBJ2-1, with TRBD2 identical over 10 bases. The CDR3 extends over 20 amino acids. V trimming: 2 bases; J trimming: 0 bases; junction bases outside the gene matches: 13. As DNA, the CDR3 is TGTGCCAGCAGTTTATCTATAGCGGGGGGCCCTTTCAGCTCCTACAATGAGCAGTTCTTC. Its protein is CASSLSIAGGPFSSYNEQFF.

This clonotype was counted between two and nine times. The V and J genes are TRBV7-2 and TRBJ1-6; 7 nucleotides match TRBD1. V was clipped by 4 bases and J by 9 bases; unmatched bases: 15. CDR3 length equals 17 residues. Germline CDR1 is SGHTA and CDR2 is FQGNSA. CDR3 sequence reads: CASSSDIPTNRGSPLHF. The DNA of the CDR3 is TGTGCCAGCAGCTCTGACATTCCAACGAACAGGGGTTCACCCCTCCACTTT.

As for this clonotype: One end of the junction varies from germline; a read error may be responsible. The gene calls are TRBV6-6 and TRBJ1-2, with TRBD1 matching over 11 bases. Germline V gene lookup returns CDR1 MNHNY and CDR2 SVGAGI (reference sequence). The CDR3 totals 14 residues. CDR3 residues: CAISYRTGGSGYTF. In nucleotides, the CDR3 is TGTGCCATCAGTTATCGGACAGGGGGCTCCGGCTACACCTTC.

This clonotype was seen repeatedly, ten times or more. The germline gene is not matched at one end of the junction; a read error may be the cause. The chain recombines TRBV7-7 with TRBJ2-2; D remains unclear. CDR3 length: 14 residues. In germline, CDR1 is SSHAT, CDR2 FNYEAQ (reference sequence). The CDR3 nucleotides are TGTGCTAGCAGCCGTAACGCGAACACCGGGGAGCTGTTTTTT. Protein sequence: CASSRNANTGELFF.

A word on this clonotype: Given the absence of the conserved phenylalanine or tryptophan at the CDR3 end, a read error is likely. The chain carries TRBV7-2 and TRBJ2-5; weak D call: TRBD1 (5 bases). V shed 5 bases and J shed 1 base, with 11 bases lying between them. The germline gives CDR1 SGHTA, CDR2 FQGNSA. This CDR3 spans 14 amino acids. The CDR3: CASSRRVGQETQYV. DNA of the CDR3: TGTGCCAGCAGCCGCAGGGTGGGCCAAGAGACCCAGTACGTC.

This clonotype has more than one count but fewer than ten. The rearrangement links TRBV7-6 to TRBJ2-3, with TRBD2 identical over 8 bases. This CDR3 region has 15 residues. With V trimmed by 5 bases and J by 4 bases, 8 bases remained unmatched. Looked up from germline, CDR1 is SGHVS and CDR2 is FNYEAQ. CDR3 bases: TGTGCCAGCAGCCCGGGGGGGGGGGCAGCAGATACGCAGTATTTT. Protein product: CASSPGGGAADTQYF.

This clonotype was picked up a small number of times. The CDR3 DNA is TGCAGTGCTAGAACAAGCGGGGGCACAGATACGCAGTATTTT. Its translation is CSARTSGGTDTQYF. The chain is built from TRBV20-1 and TRBJ2-3; 7 positions agree with TRBD2. CDR3 length: 14 amino acids. Germline V gives CDR1 DFQATT, CDR2 SNEGSKA (reference sequence). V shed 2 bases and J 1 base; nucleotides not matched to a gene: 3.

The CDR3 coding sequence is TGTGCCAGCAGCTTAATCCAGATTGGGGCCTACGAGCAGTACTTC. Amino acids: CASSLIQIGAYEQYF. This chain links TRBV11-2 with TRBJ2-7; D is unclear. Trimming took 2 bases from V and 2 from J, leaving 13 bases between them. In germline, CDR1 is SGHAT, CDR2 FQNNGV. The CDR3 consists of 15 residues.

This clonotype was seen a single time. CDR3: CASRRETEAFF. The CDR3 DNA reads as TGCGCCAGCAGAAGAGAAACTGAAGCTTTCTTT. The chain is built from TRBV10-2 and TRBJ1-1; D unclear. The length of the CDR3 is 11 residues. Per the germline V gene, CDR1 is WSHSY and CDR2 is SAAADI. Trimming left V 6 bases short and J 5 bases short, with 7 bases between.

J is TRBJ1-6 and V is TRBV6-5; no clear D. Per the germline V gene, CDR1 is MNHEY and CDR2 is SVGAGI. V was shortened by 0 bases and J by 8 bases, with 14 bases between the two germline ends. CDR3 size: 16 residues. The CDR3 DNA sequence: TGTGCCAGCAGTTACTCAGGGCAGACGCTTGATTCACCCCTCCACTTT. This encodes CASSYSGQTLDSPLHF.